One sample yielded the 25 T cell receptor beta chains listed below, sequenced in a study of T cell responses to AZD1222 COVID-19 vaccine. Clones were read by immunoSEQ multiplex PCR, and TCRdb kept only the in-frame ones, dropping some. The table has 120,000 to 150,000 clones, 70% to 90% seen once. The material was peripheral blood, obtained 28 days after the second AZD1222 dose. These receptors originate from an adult who received the AZD1222 COVID-19 vaccine.

This chain joins TRBV5-1 and TRBJ2-5, with D unclear. Trimming took off 6 bases at V and 2 bases at J, with 14 bases between the two ends. CDR3 size: 14 residues. The V gene's germline CDR1 is SGHRS and CDR2 YFSETQ. The chain's CDR3 is CASKRQGAQETQYF. The DNA of the CDR3 is TGCGCCAGCAAACGGCAAGGAGCTCAAGAGACCCAGTACTTC.

The CDR3 DNA follows: TGCGCCAGCAGCTTGGGACAGGGGGGCGCAGATACGCAGTATTTT. It yields the protein CASSLGQGGADTQYF. V gene TRBV5-1 combines with J gene TRBJ2-3, with TRBD1 identical over 9 bases. The CDR3 is 15 residues long. Germline V gives CDR1 SGHRS, CDR2 YFSETQ. V dropped 0 bases and J dropped 4; count of bases not matched to a gene: 3.

There are a few counts of this clone. The chain couples TRBV2 to TRBJ1-3; 7 nucleotides agree with TRBD1. This CDR3 region has 14 residues. The germline V gene has CDR1 SNHLY and CDR2 FYNNEI. With 6 bases clipped from V and 1 base from J, the junction kept 3 bases outside the gene matches. The CDR3 reads CASSRGFSGNTIYF. CDR3 bases: TGTGCCAGCAGCAGGGGGTTTTCTGGAAACACCATATATTTT.

The rearrangement joins TRBV5-1 to TRBJ2-3, with 7 bases matching TRBD2. From germline, CDR1 is SGHRS and CDR2 YFSETQ. With 0 bases clipped from V and 2 bases from J, the junction kept 6 bases outside the gene matches. This CDR3 contains 16 residues. Here the CDR3 DNA reads TGCGCCAGCAGCTTGGCGGGAAGCGGGGTCACAGATACGCAGTATTTT. Its translation: CASSLAGSGVTDTQYF.

The gene calls are TRBV4-1 and TRBJ2-7; 7 bases are a match to TRBD1. CDR1 MGHRA and CDR2 YSYEKL come from the germline V gene. This CDR3 contains 13 residues. With V trimmed by 5 bases and J by 3 bases, 4 bases remained unmatched. CDR3 bases: TGCGCCAGCAGCTACCGGGACAGCTACGAGCAGTACTTC. It encodes CASSYRDSYEQYF.

This clone was detected a few times. The J gene is TRBJ2-2, the V gene TRBV10-3; 10 nucleotides line up with TRBD1. V was clipped by 6 bases and J by 7 bases; unmatched bases: 8. The CDR3 extends over 15 amino acids. Germline assignment: CDR1 ENHRY and CDR2 SYGVKD. The CDR3 loop reads CAIRPGQGFIGELFF. As DNA, the CDR3 is TGTGCCATCAGGCCGGGACAGGGGTTCATCGGGGAGCTGTTTTTT.

The J gene is TRBJ2-3, the V gene TRBV27; D unresolved. The CDR3 consists of 14 residues. Germline lookup yields CDR1 MNHEY and CDR2 SMNVEV (reference sequence). The ends were cut back, 3 bases at V and 4 bases at J, with 11 bases in the middle. The CDR3: CASSFGDFADTQYF. DNA of the CDR3: TGTGCCAGCAGTTTTGGGGATTTCGCAGATACGCAGTATTTT.

The chain has TRBV13 and TRBJ2-1, with D tentatively TRBD2 (7 bases). Trimming removed 6 bases at V and 10 bases at J, with 25 bases between. The germline CDR1 and CDR2 sequences are PRHDT and FYEKMQ (reference sequence). The CDR3 loop spans 16 amino acids. CDR3 region: CASRVGAGVVPGEQFF. As DNA, the CDR3 is TGTGCCAGCAGAGTGGGGGCGGGGGTCGTGCCAGGAGAGCAGTTCTTC.

CDR3 loop: CATSRQGPLVYNSPLHF. In DNA, the CDR3 is TGTGCCACCAGCAGACAGGGGCCGTTAGTTTATAATTCACCCCTCCACTTT. The genes are TRBV15 and TRBJ1-6; D is perhaps TRBD1 (6 bases). In germline, CDR1 is LNHNV, CDR2 YYDKDF (reference sequence). The CDR3 has 17 amino acids. V was clipped by 2 bases and J by 4 bases, with 15 bases between them.

The CDR3 coding sequence is TGTGCCAGCAGAGGCCAGGGATGGGACACTGAAGCTTTCTTT. Its translation is CASRGQGWDTEAFF. The chain links TRBV6-5 to TRBJ1-1, with D perhaps TRBD1 (5 bases). Germline loops: CDR1 MNHEY, CDR2 SVGAGI. With 6 bases removed from V and 3 bases from J, the gap between germline ends came to 14 bases. This CDR3 is built from 14 residues.

The chain combines TRBV11-2 with TRBJ2-7; D perhaps matches TRBD1 (6 bases). The CDR3 is made up of 14 amino acids. V was clipped by 4 bases and J by 5 bases, with 15 bases between them. Germline V CDR1 and CDR2: SGHAT, FQNNGV. This CDR3 reads CASSYSYQGNEQYF. DNA of the CDR3: TGTGCCAGCAGCTACTCGTATCAGGGGAACGAGCAGTACTTC.

This chain joins TRBV7-9 and TRBJ1-5; D is possibly TRBD1 (5 bases). The CDR3 spans 13 residues. The V and J ends lost 4 bases and 6 bases respectively, with 10 bases between them. In germline, CDR1 is SEHNR, CDR2 FQNEAQ (reference sequence). The CDR3 nucleotides are TGTGCCAGCAGCTCCAGGGAGAGTCAGCCCCAGCATTTT. This encodes CASSSRESQPQHF.

The chain recombines TRBV10-3 with TRBJ1-5; 7 positions agree with TRBD1. This CDR3 region has 13 residues. CDR1 ENHRY and CDR2 SYGVKD come from the germline V gene. Trimming took 7 bases from V and 7 from J; bases not matched to a gene: 7. The CDR3 coding sequence is TGTGCCATCACTACAGGGGTTGGGCAGCCCCAGCATTTT. Its protein product is CAITTGVGQPQHF.

The chain recombines TRBV5-6 with TRBJ2-7, with a possible D match to TRBD2 (5 bases). V lost 3 bases and J lost 3, with 7 bases in between. Looked up from germline, CDR1 is SGHDT and CDR2 is YYEEEE. CDR3 length equals 12 residues. For the CDR3, the DNA is TGTGCCAGCAGCTCCGGGGACTACGAGCAGTACTTC. It is translated as CASSSGDYEQYF.

This clone was found a few times. The CDR3 DNA sequence: TGTGCCAGCTCGGCCCCCCGGGACAACTACAATGAGCAGTTCTTC. This sequence encodes CASSAPRDNYNEQFF. The genes are TRBV25-1 and TRBJ2-1; weak D call: TRBD1 (6 bases). Germline CDR1 and CDR2: MGHDK and SYGVNS. The CDR3 consists of 15 residues. Trimming stripped 8 bases from V and 3 bases from J, with 17 bases between.

The chain joins TRBV4-1 to TRBJ2-1; D perhaps matches TRBD2 (5 bases). V was pared by 0 bases and J by 2 bases, with 14 bases between. This CDR3 contains 17 residues. The germline CDR1 and CDR2 sequences are MGHRA and YSYEKL. The CDR3 sequence is CASSQDTTNGAYNEQFF. In DNA form, the CDR3 reads TGCGCCAGCAGCCAAGACACGACTAACGGAGCCTACAATGAGCAGTTCTTC.

The V gene is TRBV27, the J gene TRBJ1-2; D gene uncertain. CDR3 length equals 13 residues. With 5 bases removed from V and 3 bases from J, the gap between germline ends came to 10 bases. CDR1 is MNHEY and CDR2 is SMNVEV in the germline V gene (reference sequence). The CDR3 protein is CASSPQADYGYTF. The CDR3 coding sequence is TGTGCCAGCAGTCCCCAGGCAGACTATGGCTACACCTTC.

The chain links TRBV19 to TRBJ2-1; D gene ambiguous. Germline CDR1 LNHDA, CDR2 SQIVND (reference sequence). The V end was cut by 3 bases, the J end by 8 bases, with 11 bases between. The length of the CDR3 is 13 residues. The CDR3 sequence: CASSIPTTYEQFF. CDR3 nucleotides: TGTGCCAGTAGTATCCCAACTACTTATGAGCAGTTCTTC.

This chain joins TRBV19 and TRBJ2-7, with 9 bases fitting TRBD1. This CDR3 region has 14 residues. The germline gives CDR1 LNHDA, CDR2 SQIVND (reference sequence). With V trimmed by 5 bases and J by 4 bases, 6 bases remained unmatched. The CDR3 loop is CASSPQGAEYEQYF. The CDR3, as DNA: TGTGCCAGTAGTCCACAGGGGGCCGAGTACGAGCAGTACTTC.

The V gene is TRBV5-4, the J gene TRBJ2-7, with D possibly being TRBD2 (5 bases). Trimming cost V 4 bases and J 3 bases, with 8 bases left between them. Per germline, CDR1 SGHNT and CDR2 YYREEE (reference sequence). The CDR3 extends over 12 amino acids. CDR3 sequence: CASSTEVYEQYF. The DNA of the CDR3 is TGTGCCAGCAGCACGGAGGTCTACGAGCAGTACTTC.

The gene calls are TRBV11-2 and TRBJ2-1; D perhaps matches TRBD2 (5 bases). Trimming pared 3 bases from V and 15 bases from J, leaving 12 bases between. Germline V gene data show CDR1 as SGHAT and CDR2 as FQNNGV. CDR3 length equals 11 residues. This CDR3 is CASSLEASWFF. The DNA for the CDR3 is TGTGCCAGCAGCTTGGAGGCTAGCTGGTTCTTC.

The V call is TRBV4-1, the J call TRBJ1-2, with D perhaps TRBD1 (5 bases). The length of the CDR3 is 15 residues. Germline V CDR1 and CDR2: MGHRA, YSYEKL. V was cut by 0 bases and J by 6 bases, with 14 bases left in between. The CDR3 DNA follows: TGCGCCAGCAGCCAAGAAGGGGCAGTTGGGCATGGCTACACCTTC. Protein product: CASSQEGAVGHGYTF.

The CDR3 sequence is CASSPVTGSNRGYTF. CDR3 nucleotide sequence: TGTGCCAGCTCACCTGTGACAGGGAGTAATCGTGGCTACACCTTC. The V gene is TRBV18, the J gene TRBJ1-2, with TRBD1 identical over 7 bases. Germline V lookup: CDR1 KGHSH, CDR2 LQKENI. V lost 3 bases, J lost 7 bases, and 11 bases stayed unmatched. The CDR3 covers 15 residues.

This chain uses TRBV2 with TRBJ1-2, with 7 bases identical to TRBD1. CDR1 is SNHLY and CDR2 is FYNNEI in the germline V gene. CDR3 length: 13 residues. V lost 8 bases, J lost 0 bases, and 3 bases stayed unmatched. The CDR3 DNA sequence: TGTGCCAGCGGACAGGTCACTAACTATGGCTACACCTTC. Protein product: CASGQVTNYGYTF.

The V call is TRBV3-1 (or the pseudogene TRBV3-2), the J call TRBJ2-7, with 9 bases matching TRBD2. CDR3 length: 15 amino acids. V lost 4 bases to trimming and J lost 2 bases; unmatched junction nucleotides: 6. The V gene's germline CDR1 is LGHDT and CDR2 YNNKEL (reference sequence). CDR3 region: CASSLNAGGPYEQYF. The CDR3 DNA reads as TGTGCCAGCAGCCTCAACGCGGGGGGGCCCTACGAGCAGTACTTC.